This T cell receptor beta chain comes out of a study of cytomegalovirus exposure and HLA in healthy donors. The wider study: The use of the same platform for the 110 or so validation repertoires and the approximately 670 first-cohort repertoires was reported by a later analysis.

These donors were members of the approximately 120-subject validation cohort, a group separate from the roughly 670-subject first cohort. This CDR3 is built from 14 residues. J was trimmed by 10 bases and V by 2 bases; bases with no gene match: 5. Germline-derived CDR1 and CDR2 are MDHEN and SYDVKM. Only in-frame clones appear in the TCRdb table, and some are missing; sequencing was by immunoSEQ multiplex PCR. The sample holds about 330,000 clones, about nine tenths seen once. The receptor was isolated from a woman aged 18-29 years in good health and CMV-seronegative. The rearrangement joins TRBV28 to TRBJ1-4; 9 bases are a match to TRBD1. The sample was PBMCs. CDR3 residues: CASSLTGGSGKLFF. CDR3 coding DNA: TGTGCCAGCAGTTTAACAGGGGGCTCGGGAAAACTGTTTTTT.